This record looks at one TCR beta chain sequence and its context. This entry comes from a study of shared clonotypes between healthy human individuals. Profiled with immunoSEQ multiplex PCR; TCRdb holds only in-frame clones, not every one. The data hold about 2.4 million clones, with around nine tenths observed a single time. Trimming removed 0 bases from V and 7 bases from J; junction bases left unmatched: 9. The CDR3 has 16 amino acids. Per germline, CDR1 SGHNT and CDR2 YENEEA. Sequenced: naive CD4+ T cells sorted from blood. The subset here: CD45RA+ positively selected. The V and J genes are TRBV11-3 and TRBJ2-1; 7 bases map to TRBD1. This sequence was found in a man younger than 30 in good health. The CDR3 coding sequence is TGTGCCAGCAGCTTAGAATCTACGGGCAGGGGGAATGAGCAGTTCTTC. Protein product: CASSLESTGRGNEQFF.